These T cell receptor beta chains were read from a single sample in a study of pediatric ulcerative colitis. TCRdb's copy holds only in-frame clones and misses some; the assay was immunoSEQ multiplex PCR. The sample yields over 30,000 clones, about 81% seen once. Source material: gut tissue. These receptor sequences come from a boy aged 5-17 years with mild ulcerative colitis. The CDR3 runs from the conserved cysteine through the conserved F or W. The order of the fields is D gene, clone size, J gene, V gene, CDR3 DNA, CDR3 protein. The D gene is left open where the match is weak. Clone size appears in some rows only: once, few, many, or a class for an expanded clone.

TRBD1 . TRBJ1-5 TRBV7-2 TGTGCCAGCAGCCTGACTGCAACCAGGGGGGGTCAGCCCCAGCATTTT CASSLTATRGGQPQHF
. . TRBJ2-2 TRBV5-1 TGCGCCAGCAGCTCCCTCGCTTTTGGCGGGGAGCTGTTTTTT CASSSLAFGGELFF
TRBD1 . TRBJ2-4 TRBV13 TGTGCCAGCAGCCTCTACTCCCGGACAGGGAACAAAAACATTCAGTACTTC CASSLYSRTGNKNIQYF
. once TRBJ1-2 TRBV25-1 TGTGCCAGCAGTGTGACAGAGACTTATGGCTACACCTTC CASSVTETYGYTF
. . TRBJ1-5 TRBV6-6 TGTGCCAGCAGTCGGGACGCCTATAGCAATCAGCCCCAGCATTTT CASSRDAYSNQPQHF
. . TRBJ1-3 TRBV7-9 TGTGCCAGCAGCTTCCCCGCTGGACGCTCTGGAAACACCATATATTTT CASSFPAGRSGNTIYF
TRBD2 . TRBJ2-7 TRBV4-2 TGTGCCAGCAGCCAACAGTCTAGCGGGGGGTCCCAAACCTACGAGCAGTACTTC CASSQQSSGGSQTYEQYF
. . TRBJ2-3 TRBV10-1 TGCGCCAGCAGTAAGGACAGTAGCACAGATACGCAGTATTTT CASSKDSSTDTQYF
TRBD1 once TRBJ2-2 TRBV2 TGTGCCAGCAGTGAAGCGCCAGGGGGCAGGGGCGGGGAGCTGTTTTTT CASSEAPGGRGGELFF
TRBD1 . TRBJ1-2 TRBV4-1 TGCGCCAGCAGCCAAGCCCCTACCGGGACAGCATTTGGCTACACCTTC CASSQAPTGTAFGYTF
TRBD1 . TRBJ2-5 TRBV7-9 TGTGCCAGCAGCCATCAAAGGGGGCGTGAGACCCAGTACTTC CASSHQRGRETQYF
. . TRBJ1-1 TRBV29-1 TGCAGCGTTTCCAAGAACCGCCAGAACACTGAAGCTTTCTTT CSVSKNRQNTEAFF
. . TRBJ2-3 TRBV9 TGTGCCAGCAGCGCCGACAGCGACAGGGATACGCAGTATTTT CASSADSDRDTQYF
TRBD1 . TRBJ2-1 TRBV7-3 TGTGCCAGCAGCTTAACGTTTGGGACAGGGTTTGACAATGAGCAGTTCTTC CASSLTFGTGFDNEQFF
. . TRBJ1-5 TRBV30 TGTGCCTGGAGTGTAGGGGGCAATCAGCCCCAGCATTTT CAWSVGGNQPQHF
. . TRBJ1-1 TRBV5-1 TGCGCCAGCAGCTTGGGGGGCGCGAACACTGAAGCTTTCTTT CASSLGGANTEAFF
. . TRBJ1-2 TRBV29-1 TGCAGCGTTGAAGAGGGGGTATACGACGGCTACACCTTC CSVEEGVYDGYTF
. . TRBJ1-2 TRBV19 TGTGCCAGTAGTTCAGGGCCGGGTTTCGACTATGGCTACACCTTC CASSSGPGFDYGYTF
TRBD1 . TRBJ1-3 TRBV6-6 TGTGCCAGCAGTCACCTACGGACAGGGCTATACACCATATATTTT CASSHLRTGLYTIYF
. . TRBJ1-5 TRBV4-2 TGTGCCAGCAGCCAAGATAGAGGGCGGGAAGAACAGCCCCAGCATTTT CASSQDRGREEQPQHF
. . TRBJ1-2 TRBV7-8 TGTGCCAGCAGCTTAGGGACCCTCCCCTATGGCTACACCTTC CASSLGTLPYGYTF
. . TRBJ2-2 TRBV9 TGTGCCAGCAGCGTAGAAAAGCAGGGGCCGGGGACCGGGGAGCTGTTTTTT CASSVEKQGPGTGELFF
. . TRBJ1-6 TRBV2 TGTGCCAGCAGTGTAACAGGCTACTATAATTCACCCCTCCACTTT CASSVTGYYNSPLHF
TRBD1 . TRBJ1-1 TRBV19 TGTGCCAGTACCCGGACAGGGCCTTACACTGAAGCTTTCTTT CASTRTGPYTEAFF
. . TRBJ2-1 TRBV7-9 TGTGCCAGCAGTCGAGGGGCAGGTACTAACAATGAGCAGTTCTTC CASSRGAGTNNEQFF
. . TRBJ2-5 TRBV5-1 TGCGCCAGCAGCTTGGTACTGGGGGGATCCGAGACCCAGTACTTC CASSLVLGGSETQYF
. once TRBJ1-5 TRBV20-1 TGCAGTGCTAGAGATCAGCCCCAGCATTTT CSARDQPQHF
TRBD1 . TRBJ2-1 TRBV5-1 TGCGCCAGCAGCTTGAAGTACAGGGGGCCGGGGAATGAGCAGTTCTTC CASSLKYRGPGNEQFF
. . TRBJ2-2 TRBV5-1 TGCGCCAGCAGCCAAACCCGACAGAGCGCGAACACCGGGGAGCTGTTTTTT CASSQTRQSANTGELFF
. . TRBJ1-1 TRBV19 TGTGCCAGTAGTATAGAGGGGGAGACTGAAGCTTTCTTT CASSIEGETEAFF
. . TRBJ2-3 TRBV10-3 TGTGCCATCAACGGCGGGGGCACAGATACGCAGTATTTT CAINGGGTDTQYF
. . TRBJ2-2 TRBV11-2 TGTGCCAGCAGCTTAAATCCCTATACCGGGGAGCTGTTTTTT CASSLNPYTGELFF
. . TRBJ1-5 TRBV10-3 TGTGCCATCAGGGAGGGGGGAAATCAGCCCCAGCATTTT CAIREGGNQPQHF